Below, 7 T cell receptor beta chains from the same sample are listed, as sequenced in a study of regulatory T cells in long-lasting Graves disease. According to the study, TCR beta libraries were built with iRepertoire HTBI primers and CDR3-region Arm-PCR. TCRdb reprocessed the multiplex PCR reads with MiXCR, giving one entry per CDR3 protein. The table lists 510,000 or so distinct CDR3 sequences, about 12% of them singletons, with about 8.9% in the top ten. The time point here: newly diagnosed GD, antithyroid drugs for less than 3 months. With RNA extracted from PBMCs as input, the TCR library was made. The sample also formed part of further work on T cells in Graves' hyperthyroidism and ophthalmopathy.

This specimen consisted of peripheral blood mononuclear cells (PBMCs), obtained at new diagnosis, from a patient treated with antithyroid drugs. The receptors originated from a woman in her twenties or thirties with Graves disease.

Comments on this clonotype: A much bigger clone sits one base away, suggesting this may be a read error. DNA of the CDR3: TGCGCCAGTAGACTAGCGGGGAACACCAGGGAGCTGTTTTTT. Amino acid sequence: CASRLAGNTRELFF. This chain connects TRBV5-1 to TRBJ2-2; 11 nucleotides align to TRBD2. The CDR3 consists of 14 residues. Germline CDR1 is SGHRS and CDR2 is YFSETQ.

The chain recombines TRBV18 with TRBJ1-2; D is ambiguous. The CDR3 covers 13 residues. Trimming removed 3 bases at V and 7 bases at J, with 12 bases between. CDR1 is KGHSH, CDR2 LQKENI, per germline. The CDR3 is CASSPGEGGGYTF. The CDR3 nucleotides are TGTGCCAGCTCACCGGGAGAAGGAGGTGGCTACACCTTC.

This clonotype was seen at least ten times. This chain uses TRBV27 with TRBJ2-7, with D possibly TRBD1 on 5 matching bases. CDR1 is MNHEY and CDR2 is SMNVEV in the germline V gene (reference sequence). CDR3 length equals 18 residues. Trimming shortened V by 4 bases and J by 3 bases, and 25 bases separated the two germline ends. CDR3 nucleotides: TGTGCCAGCAGTTCAACGACTCGACAAGGGGCTTTTCTCTACGAGCAGTACTTC. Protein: CASSSTTRQGAFLYEQYF.

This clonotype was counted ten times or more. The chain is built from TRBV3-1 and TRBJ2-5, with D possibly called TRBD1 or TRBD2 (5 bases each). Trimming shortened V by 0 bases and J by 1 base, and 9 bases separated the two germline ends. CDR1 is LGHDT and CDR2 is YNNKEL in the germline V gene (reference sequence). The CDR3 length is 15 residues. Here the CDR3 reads CASSQDWGPQETQYF. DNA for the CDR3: TGTGCCAGCAGCCAAGATTGGGGACCCCAAGAGACCCAGTACTTC.

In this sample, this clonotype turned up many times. The CDR3 region is CASSSRDSEQFF. The CDR3 DNA sequence: TGTGCCAGCAGTTCCCGGGACAGTGAGCAGTTCTTC. The chain uses TRBV27 and TRBJ2-1; 7 positions match TRBD1. Germline lookup yields CDR1 MNHEY and CDR2 SMNVEV (reference sequence). CDR3 length: 12 residues. Trimming at V came to 4 bases and at J to 9 bases, leaving 3 bases not matched to a gene.

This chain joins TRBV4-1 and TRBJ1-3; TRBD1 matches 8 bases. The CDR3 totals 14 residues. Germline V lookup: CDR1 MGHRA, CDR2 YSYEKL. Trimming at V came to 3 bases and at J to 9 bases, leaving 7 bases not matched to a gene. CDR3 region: CASSQPRTGSTIYF. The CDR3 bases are TGCGCCAGCAGCCAGCCAAGGACAGGGAGCACCATATATTTT.

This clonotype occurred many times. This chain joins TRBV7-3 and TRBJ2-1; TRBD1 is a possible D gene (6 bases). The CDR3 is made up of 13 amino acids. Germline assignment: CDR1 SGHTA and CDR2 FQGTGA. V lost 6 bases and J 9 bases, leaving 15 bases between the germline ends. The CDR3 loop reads CASSESDRFEQFF. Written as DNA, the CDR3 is TGTGCCAGCAGTGAATCCGACAGGTTTGAGCAGTTCTTC.